The rows below give T cell receptor beta chains drawn from one sample of a study of T cell repertoires in cytomegalovirus infection. The antigens these receptors bind are not known. A single record per CDR3 protein comes from TCRdb applying MiXCR to the reads. Among about 740,000 distinct CDR3 sequences listed, roughly 33% were seen once. Sequences were derived from cultured PBMCs, sampled from culture after CMV antigen stimulation. The receptors originated from a human donor in good health (CMV status not recorded). Some clones in this sample may be carry-over from other donors' samples. Both conserved end residues are part of each CDR3. A D gene is named only where the DNA matches it firmly. Clone sizes are given selectively: once, few, many, or a class where the clone is expanded.

V	D	size	J	CDR3	DNA
TRBV6-5	.	few	TRBJ2-2	CASSYPGVTNTGELFF	TGTGCCAGCAGTTACCCTGGGGTGACGAACACCGGGGAGCTGTTTTTT
TRBV12-3/TRBV12-4	TRBD2	.	TRBJ2-5	CASTIRTSGTETQYF	TGTGCCAGCACCATTCGTACTAGCGGGACGGAGACCCAGTACTTC
TRBV7-2	.	many	TRBJ1-5	CASSPGLSSNQPQHF	TGTGCCAGCAGCCCGGGACTGAGCTCAAATCAGCCCCAGCATTTT
TRBV7-2	TRBD2	.	TRBJ2-4	CASSLDFFGLAGLNIQYF	TGTGCCAGCAGCTTAGATTTTTTTGGACTAGCGGGATTAAACATTCAGTACTTC
TRBV6-1	TRBD2	many	TRBJ2-3	CASRGAGGGTDTQYF	TGTGCCAGCAGGGGCGCGGGAGGGGGCACAGATACGCAGTATTTT
TRBV7-6	.	.	TRBJ2-5	CASRPRRASRDQETQYF	TGTGCCAGCAGACCCCGACGGGCTTCTCGCGACCAAGAGACCCAGTACTTC
TRBV7-9	.	.	TRBJ1-1	CASSGGSTEAFF	TGTGCCAGCAGCGGGGGAAGCACTGAAGCTTTCTTT
TRBV7-2	.	.	TRBJ2-1	CASSPRDLGNNELFF	TGTGCCAGCAGCCCACGGGACCTCGGGAACAATGAGCTGTTCTTC
TRBV4-2	.	once	TRBJ2-5	CASSQGGWTAAQYF	TGTGCCAGCAGCCAAGGAGGGTGGACAGCAGCCCAGTACTTC
TRBV7-8	TRBD1	many	TRBJ1-2	CASSLDLGGSYGYTF	TGTGCCAGCAGCTTAGATTTAGGGGGCAGCTATGGCTACACCTTC
TRBV7-2	.	few	TRBJ2-6	CASLQSSGANVLTF	TGTGCCAGCCTCCAGAGCTCTGGGGCCAACGTCCTGACTTTC
TRBV4-1	.	.	TRBJ2-7	CASSQMAAVVYEQYF	TGCGCCAGCAGCCAAATGGCAGCAGTCGTCTACGAGCAGTACTTC
TRBV12-3/TRBV12-4	.	.	TRBJ2-1	CASSLRHEGGNEQFF	TGTGCCAGCAGTTTAAGACATGAGGGTGGGAATGAGCAGTTCTTC
TRBV7-9	TRBD2	few	TRBJ2-1	CASGASGGIGNEQFF	TGTGCCAGCGGAGCTAGCGGGGGAATTGGCAATGAGCAGTTCTTC
TRBV6-6	TRBD1	once	TRBJ1-1	CASSYGQVSAFF	TGTGCCAGCAGTTACGGACAGGTGTCCGCTTTCTTT
TRBV10-2	TRBD1	few	TRBJ1-5	CASSAPGQLNQPQHF	TGCGCCAGCAGTGCCCCGGGACAGCTAAATCAGCCCCAGCATTTT
TRBV6-2/TRBV6-3	TRBD2	many	TRBJ2-5	CASSPGLAGGETQYF	TGTGCCAGTAGTCCAGGACTAGCGGGAGGAGAGACCCAGTACTTC
TRBV6-2/TRBV6-3	.	few	TRBJ2-1	CASSYQGDEQFF	TGTGCCAGCAGTTACCAAGGGGATGAGCAGTTCTTC
TRBV28	.	.	TRBJ1-2	CASSTAREYHGYTF	TGTGCCAGCAGCACGGCCCGAGAGTATCATGGCTACACCTTC
TRBV10-3	.	few	TRBJ1-5	CAISGPTGDQPQHF	TGTGCCATCAGTGGGCCGACGGGGGATCAGCCCCAGCATTTT
TRBV7-2	.	many	TRBJ2-5	CASSGAAQETQYF	TGTGCCAGCAGCGGGGCGGCCCAAGAGACCCAGTACTTC
TRBV12-3/TRBV12-4	.	.	TRBJ2-3	CASKPAEGTSTDTQYF	TGTGCCAGCAAACCCGCAGAGGGGACTAGCACAGATACGCAGTATTTT
TRBV7-6	TRBD1	many	TRBJ1-3	CASSLVKDRDTGNTIYF	TGTGCCAGCAGCTTAGTGAAGGACAGGGATACAGGAAACACCATATATTTT
TRBV2	TRBD1	.	TRBJ1-2	CASSVRGGYGYTF	TGTGCCAGCAGTGTCAGGGGGGGATATGGCTACACCTTC
TRBV7-8	TRBD1	few	TRBJ2-7	CASSVGPGQIFYEQYF	TGTGCCAGCAGCGTAGGACCGGGACAGATTTTCTACGAGCAGTACTTC
TRBV5-1	TRBD1	.	TRBJ2-1	CASSPPGTGPYNEQFF	TGCGCCAGCAGCCCTCCCGGGACAGGACCCTACAATGAGCAGTTCTTC
TRBV15	.	.	TRBJ2-7	CATSRDRFSPYEQYF	TGTGCCACCAGCAGAGATCGTTTTTCACCATACGAGCAGTACTTC
TRBV7-2	.	many	TRBJ2-5	CASSAWTRETQYF	TGTGCCAGCAGCGCCTGGACCCGGGAGACCCAGTACTTC
TRBV7-6	TRBD2	few	TRBJ2-7	CASSPSPPGLTSYEQYF	TGTGCCAGCAGTCCATCCCCACCGGGACTAACCTCCTACGAGCAGTACTTC
TRBV27	.	few	TRBJ1-6	CASSPVVGHSYNSPLHF	TGTGCCAGCAGTCCCGTTGTTGGGCACTCCTATAATTCACCCCTCCACTTT
TRBV27	TRBD2	.	TRBJ2-6	CASSGGAGANVLTF	TGTGCCAGCAGTGGGGGGGCTGGGGCCAACGTCCTGACTTTC
TRBV10-3	.	.	TRBJ2-5	CAISAVVQETQYF	TGTGCCATCAGTGCGGTGGTACAAGAGACCCAGTACTTC
TRBV28	TRBD1	.	TRBJ2-1	CASNRRTGYNEQFF	TGTGCCAGCAACCGAAGGACAGGGTACAATGAGCAGTTCTTC
TRBV28	TRBD2	.	TRBJ2-7	CASSRRSLAGGYEQYF	TGTGCCAGCAGTCGACGGAGTCTAGCGGGGGGCTACGAGCAGTACTTC
TRBV20-1	.	.	TRBJ2-6	CSAVGRVSSGANVLTF	TGCAGTGCTGTCGGCAGGGTCAGCTCTGGGGCCAACGTCCTGACTTTC
TRBV11-2	.	.	TRBJ2-3	CASSLNSPGTDTQYF	TGTGCCAGCAGCTTAAACAGCCCGGGCACAGATACGCAGTATTTT
TRBV6-2/TRBV6-3	.	.	TRBJ2-7	CASSYVEEQYF	TGTGCCAGCAGTTACGTGGAGGAGCAGTACTTC
TRBV5-1	.	once	TRBJ1-1	CASRASGPSVEAFF	TGCGCCAGCAGGGCGTCGGGTCCGTCGGTCGAAGCTTTCTTT
TRBV6-2/TRBV6-3	.	few	TRBJ2-3	CAIRDQPYTDTQYF	TGTGCCATCCGGGATCAACCGTACACAGATACGCAGTATTTT
TRBV5-6	.	.	TRBJ2-3	CASSLGRGVQDTQYF	TGTGCCAGCAGCTTGGGTCGGGGAGTCCAAGATACGCAGTATTTT
TRBV20-1	TRBD1	.	TRBJ1-1	CSARARTGGYTEAFF	TGCAGTGCTAGAGCTAGGACAGGGGGGTACACTGAAGCTTTCTTT
TRBV11-3	.	few	TRBJ2-1	CASSPVGLATHNEQFF	TGTGCCAGCAGCCCGGTGGGGCTAGCGACCCACAATGAGCAGTTCTTC
TRBV2	.	.	TRBJ1-1	CASCPGVNFGAFF	TGTGCCAGCTGTCCGGGGGTCAACTTCGGGGCTTTCTTT
TRBV2	.	.	TRBJ1-3	CASKDMGNTIYF	TGTGCCAGCAAGGATATGGGAAACACCATATATTTT
TRBV12-3/TRBV12-4	TRBD1	few	TRBJ2-3	CASIEGGFTDTQYF	TGTGCCAGCATCGAAGGGGGCTTCACAGATACGCAGTATTTT
TRBV28	.	.	TRBJ1-1	CASSIDRFMNTEAFF	TGTGCCAGCAGCATAGACAGGTTCATGAACACTGAAGCTTTCTTT
TRBV7-8	TRBD1	many	TRBJ1-3	CASSPQGDGNTIYF	TGTGCCAGCAGCCCACAGGGGGACGGAAACACCATATATTTT
TRBV20-1	TRBD2	few	TRBJ2-1	CSAAFGTSVYNEQFF	TGCAGTGCTGCCTTCGGAACTAGCGTGTACAATGAGCAGTTCTTC
TRBV18	TRBD1	.	TRBJ1-1	CASSRGLTQGENTEAFF	TGTGCCAGCTCAAGAGGACTAACACAGGGGGAGAACACTGAAGCTTTCTTT
TRBV7-2	.	few	TRBJ2-7	CASSLQGSNFEQYF	TGTGCCAGCAGCTTACAGGGTAGCAACTTCGAGCAGTACTTC
TRBV12-3/TRBV12-4	.	.	TRBJ2-1	CASSFRQERINNEQFF	TGTGCCAGCAGTTTCAGGCAGGAGCGGATAAACAATGAGCAGTTCTTC
TRBV7-9	.	.	TRBJ2-7	CASSLPSALPSYEQYF	TGTGCCAGCAGCTTGCCTAGCGCCCTTCCTTCCTACGAGCAGTACTTC
TRBV14	TRBD1	few	TRBJ1-1	CASSPLTGSAFF	TGTGCCAGCAGCCCCCTGACAGGGTCAGCTTTCTTT
TRBV5-6	.	.	TRBJ2-5	CASSLFTTGRLEEETQYF	TGTGCCAGCAGCTTGTTTACGACAGGGAGGTTGGAAGAGGAGACCCAGTACTTC
TRBV7-9	TRBD2	many	TRBJ2-3	CASSSRLAISTDTQYF	TGTGCCAGCAGCTCCCGACTAGCAATCAGCACAGATACGCAGTATTTT
TRBV7-8	.	.	TRBJ2-5	CASSIQIGGGLETQYF	TGTGCCAGCAGCATACAAATAGGGGGGGGGCTGGAGACCCAGTACTTC
TRBV4-2	.	.	TRBJ1-2	CASSQRIQGTKSDYTF	TGTGCCAGCAGCCAACGAATACAGGGTACTAAATCCGACTACACCTTC
TRBV28	.	.	TRBJ2-5	CASSLIGESATQYF	TGTGCCAGCAGTTTAATAGGGGAGAGCGCGACCCAGTACTTC
TRBV12-3/TRBV12-4	.	few	TRBJ1-4	CASSFWSGNEKLFF	TGTGCCAGCAGTTTCTGGAGCGGAAATGAAAAACTGTTTTTT